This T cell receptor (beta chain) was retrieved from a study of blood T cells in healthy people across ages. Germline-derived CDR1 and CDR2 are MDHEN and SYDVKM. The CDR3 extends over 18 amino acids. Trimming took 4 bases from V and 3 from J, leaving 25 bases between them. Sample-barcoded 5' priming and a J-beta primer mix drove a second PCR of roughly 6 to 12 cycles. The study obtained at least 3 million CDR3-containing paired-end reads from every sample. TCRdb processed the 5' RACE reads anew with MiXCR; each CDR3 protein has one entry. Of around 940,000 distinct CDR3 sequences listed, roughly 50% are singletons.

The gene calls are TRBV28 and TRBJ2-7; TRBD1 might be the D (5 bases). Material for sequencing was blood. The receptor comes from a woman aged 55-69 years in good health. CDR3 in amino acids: CASSSPYILPTAHYEQYF. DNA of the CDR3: TGTGCCAGCAGTTCCCCCTATATCCTTCCGACAGCTCACTACGAGCAGTACTTC.